Listed here is a single TCR beta chain. This sample stems from a study of control samples from healthy donors and cancer patients. Assay used: immunoSEQ multiplex PCR; TCRdb lists only in-frame clones, some missing. The sample contains approximately 150,000 clones, roughly 94% of which appear only once. Trimming cost V 3 bases and J 2 bases, with 16 bases left between them. This CDR3 is 16 amino acids long. The germline CDR1 and CDR2 sequences are KGHSH and LQKENI. V and J are TRBV18 and TRBJ1-1; D is possibly TRBD1 (5 bases). The TCR comes from a man aged 35 to 55 in good health. Source material: blood. This chain's CDR3 is CASSPLKGGANTEAFF. The CDR3 nucleotides are TGTGCCAGCTCACCCCTAAAAGGAGGGGCTAACACTGAAGCTTTCTTT.